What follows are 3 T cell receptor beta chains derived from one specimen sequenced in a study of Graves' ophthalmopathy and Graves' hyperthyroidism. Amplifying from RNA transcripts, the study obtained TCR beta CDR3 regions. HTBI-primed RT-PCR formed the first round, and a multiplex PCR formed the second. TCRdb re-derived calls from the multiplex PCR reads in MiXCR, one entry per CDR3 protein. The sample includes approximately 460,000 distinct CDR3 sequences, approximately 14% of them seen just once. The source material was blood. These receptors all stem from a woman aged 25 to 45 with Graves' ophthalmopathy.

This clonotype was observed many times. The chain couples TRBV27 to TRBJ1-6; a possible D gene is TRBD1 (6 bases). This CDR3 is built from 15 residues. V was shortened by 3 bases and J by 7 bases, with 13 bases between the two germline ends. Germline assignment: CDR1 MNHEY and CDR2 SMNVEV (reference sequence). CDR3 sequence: CASSFVGTWNSPLHF. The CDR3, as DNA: TGTGCCAGCAGTTTTGTAGGGACATGGAATTCACCCCTCCACTTT.

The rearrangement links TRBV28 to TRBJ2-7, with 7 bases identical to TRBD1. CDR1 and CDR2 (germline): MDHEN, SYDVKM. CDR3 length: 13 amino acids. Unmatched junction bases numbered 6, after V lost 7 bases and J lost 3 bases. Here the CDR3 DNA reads TGTGCCAGCAATCCCTACAGGGGCTACGAGCAGTACTTC. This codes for CASNPYRGYEQYF.

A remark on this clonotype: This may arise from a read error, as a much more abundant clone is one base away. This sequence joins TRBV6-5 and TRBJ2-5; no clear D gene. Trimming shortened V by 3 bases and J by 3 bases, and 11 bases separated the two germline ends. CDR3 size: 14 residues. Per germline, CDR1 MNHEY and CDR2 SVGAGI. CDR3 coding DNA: TGTGCCAGCAGTTATCGTATGACAAAAGAGACCCAGTACTTC. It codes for CASSYRMTKETQYF.